This TCR beta chain was recorded in a study of blood T cell repertoires in COVID-19. The method was immunoSEQ multiplex PCR; TCRdb's version includes in-frame clones alone and lacks a portion of them. The table records fewer than 250,000 clones, about 82% of them present only once. This CDR3 contains 19 residues. CDR1 and CDR2 (germline): LNHNV, YYDKDF (reference sequence). V lost 1 base and J lost 2, with 21 bases in between. J is TRBJ1-5 and V is TRBV15; perhaps TRBD1 as D (6 bases). The clonotype originates from a woman aged 80 or over with COVID-19, enrolled during active disease. Input material: peripheral blood. CDR3 amino acids: CATSRVGVGTTSGNQPQHF. CDR3 in DNA: TGTGCCACCAGCAGAGTTGGGGTCGGGACAACCTCGGGCAATCAGCCCCAGCATTTT.